Reported below is one T cell receptor beta chain. Between the trimmed V and J ends, which lost 4 bases and 4 bases, there was a span of 15 bases. This CDR3 region has 15 residues. Germline V gene data show CDR1 as SGDLS and CDR2 as YYNGEE. Original methodology: ImmunoSEQ junction-only sequences lacked quality scores, so their filtering differed. Data came from immunoSEQ multiplex PCR; TCRdb stores just in-frame clones and leaves some out. Clone size and V and J calls were adopted from that table, with D and trimming inferred from the DNA. Found here are roughly 600,000 clones, nearly 98% of them singletons; the top ten hold less than 0.35%. The data originate from a study of shared clonotypes between healthy human individuals. Naive-designated CD8 cells lacked CD45RO, were positively enriched for CCR7, and omitted terminally differentiated effector memory CD45RA+ cells.

The chain recombines TRBV9 with TRBJ2-1; a possible D gene is TRBD2 (6 bases). Sequenced input: naive CD8+ T cells sorted from blood. The TCR sequence derives from a man aged 30 to 39 in good health. The CDR3 sequence is CASSYRDSNYNEQFF. The CDR3 nucleotides read TGTGCCAGCAGCTACCGGGACTCGAATTACAATGAGCAGTTCTTC. Together with reference TRBV9 and TRBJ2-1, the CDR3 gives the full variable domain: DSGVTQTPKHLITATGQRVTLRCSPRSGDLSVYWYQQSLDQGLQFLIQYYNGEERAKGNILERFSAQQFPDLHSELNLSSLELGDSALYFCASSYRDSNYNEQFFGPGTRLTVL.